This T cell receptor beta chain was sequenced during a study of cytomegalovirus exposure and HLA in healthy donors. Study-wide points: In an earlier analysis, productive rearrangement rates for most beta V segments clustered near 87% or 30%.

This PCR relied on a set of 60 Vbeta primers and 13 Jbeta primers. TCRdb's copy holds only in-frame clones and misses some; the assay was immunoSEQ multiplex PCR. This repertoire shows fewer than 200,000 clones, about 71% found once; its top ten account for approximately 1.5%. This clone was observed a few times. Its matching antigen is unknown. The CDR3 runs 15 residues. CDR1 and CDR2 (germline): LNHNV, YYDKDF (reference sequence). The V and J ends lost 0 bases and 4 bases, in that order; junction bases with no gene match: 4. The chain couples TRBV15 to TRBJ1-2; 8 bases map to TRBD1. This receptor was identified in a man between 50 and 59 years old in good health and CMV-seronegative. Sequencing was performed on PBMCs. This CDR3 is CATSRDQGASYGYTF. The CDR3 region has the DNA TGTGCCACCAGCAGAGACCAGGGGGCAAGCTATGGCTACACCTTC.